The 23 T cell receptor beta chains in this list originate from one sample, sequenced in a study of T cells in Graves' hyperthyroidism and ophthalmopathy. Using RNA transcripts as the source, TCR beta CDR3 regions were amplified. RT-PCR in the first round (using the HTBI primer set) targeted the TCR CDR3. TCRdb used MiXCR to reprocess the multiplex PCR reads, holding one entry per CDR3 protein. The sample records 400,000 to 500,000 distinct CDR3 sequences, roughly 13% being singletons. Sequencing was performed on blood. The source of these receptors is a woman younger than 30 with Graves' hyperthyroidism.

This clonotype was counted many times. V and J are TRBV3-1 and TRBJ1-1, with TRBD1 matching over 7 bases. The germline CDR1 and CDR2 sequences are LGHDT and YNNKEL (reference sequence). Trimming removed 4 bases from V and 1 base from J; junction bases left unmatched: 3. The CDR3 runs 14 residues. This chain's CDR3 is CASSPWTGNTEAFF. Here the CDR3 DNA reads TGTGCCAGCAGCCCCTGGACAGGGAACACTGAAGCTTTCTTT.

The sample holds many counts of this clonotype. J is TRBJ2-7 and V is TRBV12-3 or TRBV12-4; perhaps TRBD2 as D (5 bases). There are 14 residues in the CDR3. V was cut by 3 bases and J by 6 bases, with 15 bases left in between. CDR3 region: CASSLSRGKGEQYF. The DNA of the CDR3 is TGTGCCAGCAGTTTGTCCCGGGGAAAGGGCGAGCAGTACTTC.

The chain recombines TRBV29-1 with TRBJ2-3; D not resolved. The CDR3 has 12 residues. V was pared by 1 base and J by 6 bases, with 8 bases between. Germline values: CDR1 SQVTM, CDR2 ANQGSEA. DNA for the CDR3: TGCAGCGTTGAAGCTGGAGTGGATACGCAGTATTTT. Its translation: CSVEAGVDTQYF.

There are many counts of this clonotype. J is TRBJ1-2 and V is TRBV27, with a weak D call TRBD1 (6 bases). The CDR3 has 15 residues. Germline assignment: CDR1 MNHEY and CDR2 SMNVEV (reference sequence). The V gene lost 5 bases and the J gene lost 4 bases, with 17 bases spanning the gap. In DNA form, the CDR3 reads TGTGCCAGCAGTATTCAACAGGGCTCAATCTATGGCTACACCTTC. As protein: CASSIQQGSIYGYTF.

The V call is TRBV11-2, the J call TRBJ2-7, with D maybe TRBD2 (5 bases). V lost 4 bases and J 3 bases, leaving 28 bases between the germline ends. This CDR3 contains 19 residues. CDR1 and CDR2 (germline): SGHAT, FQNNGV. The CDR3 region has the DNA TGTGCCAGCAGCTCCCGTGGAGGCTATTCAAGGGCAGCGGTCTACGAGCAGTACTTC. As protein: CASSSRGGYSRAAVYEQYF.

This clonotype was picked up many times. The rearrangement links TRBV7-8 to TRBJ2-7; D is ambiguous. V was cut by 2 bases and J by 6 bases, with 17 bases left in between. Per the germline V gene, CDR1 is SGHVS and CDR2 is FQNEAQ. The CDR3 is made up of 15 amino acids. The CDR3 sequence: CASSLMAQTLSEQYF. The CDR3 nucleotides are TGTGCCAGCAGCTTAATGGCACAGACTTTGAGCGAGCAGTACTTC. Full variable domain (remainder filled in from reference TRBV7-8 and TRBJ2-7): GAGVSQSPRYKVAKRGQDVALRCDPISGHVSLFWYQQALGQGPEFLTYFQNEAQLDKSGLPSDRFFAERPEGSVSTLKIQRTQQEDSAVYLCASSLMAQTLSEQYFGPGTRLTVT.

This clonotype showed up many times. The J gene is TRBJ1-2, the V gene TRBV30; D gene ambiguous. This CDR3 is built from 12 residues. V was cut by 8 bases and J by 3 bases, with 13 bases left in between. The germline CDR1 and CDR2 sequences are GTSNPN and SVGIG (reference sequence). The CDR3 protein is CALEDGHYGYTF. The DNA of the CDR3 is TGTGCCCTCGAGGACGGCCACTATGGCTACACCTTC. The full variable domain, its missing parts supplied by reference TRBV30 and TRBJ1-2, is SQTIHQWPATLVQPVGSPLSLECTVEGTSNPNLYWYRQAAGRGLQLLFYSVGIGQISSEVPQNLSASRPQDRQFILSSKKLLLSDSGFYLCALEDGHYGYTFGSGTRLTVV.

This clonotype has ten or more counts. The V gene is TRBV19, the J gene TRBJ2-7, with D maybe TRBD1 (6 bases). Germline lookup yields CDR1 LNHDA and CDR2 SQIVND (reference sequence). The CDR3 totals 16 residues. Trimming pared 6 bases from V and 3 bases from J, leaving 21 bases between. Here the CDR3 DNA reads TGTGCCAGTAGCCTCCGGTGGACAGACCCTTACTACGAGCAGTACTTC. Amino acid sequence: CASSLRWTDPYYEQYF. Full variable domain (remainder filled in from reference TRBV19 and TRBJ2-7): DGGITQSPKYLFRKEGQNVTLSCEQNLNHDAMYWYRQDPGQGLRLIYYSQIVNDFQKGDIAEGYSVSREKKESFPLTVTSAQKNPTAFYLCASSLRWTDPYYEQYFGPGTRLTVT.

This clonotype was detected only a few times. Possible read error: a much larger clone is one base away. The chain joins TRBV29-1 to TRBJ2-7; 10 bases align to TRBD1. There are 14 residues in the CDR3. The germline CDR1 and CDR2 sequences are SQVTM and ANQGSEA. The J segment lost 2 bases and the V segment lost 5 bases, leaving 6 bases of the junction unmatched. In DNA, the CDR3 is TGCAGCGTTAAATCCGGACAGGGGGCCTACGAGCAGTACTTC. As protein: CSVKSGQGAYEQYF.

Regarding this clonotype: A single base separates this from a much larger clone, so it may be a read error. The genes are TRBV30 and TRBJ1-5; D perhaps matches TRBD1 (6 bases). The CDR3 covers 13 residues. The germline CDR1 and CDR2 sequences are GTSNPN and SVGIG (reference sequence). V was clipped by 5 bases and J by 6 bases, with 14 bases between them. CDR3 residues: CAWRFTGSQPQHF. The CDR3 bases are TGTGCCTGGCGTTTCACAGGGAGTCAGCCCCAGCATTTT.

This clonotype appeared many times. The chain uses TRBV20-1 and TRBJ2-3; D unresolved. Trimming removed 6 bases at V and 0 bases at J, with 13 bases between. CDR3 length equals 14 residues. Germline CDR1 and CDR2: DFQATT and SNEGSKA (reference sequence). The CDR3 loop reads CSALDISSTDTQYF. The CDR3 nucleotides are TGCAGTGCCCTAGACATCTCTAGCACAGATACGCAGTATTTT.

V is TRBV7-9 and J is TRBJ2-2; TRBD1 might be the D (5 bases). With 4 bases removed from V and 1 base from J, the gap between germline ends came to 7 bases. Per germline, CDR1 SEHNR and CDR2 FQNEAQ (reference sequence). This CDR3 region has 14 residues. The CDR3 sequence: CASSSQGNTGELFF. The DNA of the CDR3 is TGTGCCAGCAGCTCCCAGGGGAACACCGGGGAGCTGTTTTTT.

This clonotype was detected only a few times. The J gene is TRBJ2-5, the V gene TRBV18; D gene unclear. There are 13 residues in the CDR3. V dropped 6 bases and J dropped 1 base, with 9 bases sitting between them. The germline V gene has CDR1 KGHSH and CDR2 LQKENI. CDR3 DNA: TGTGCCAGCTCCCCAAGTAGCCAAGAGACCCAGTACTTC. It encodes CASSPSSQETQYF.

This clonotype appeared many times. The gene calls are TRBV20-1 and TRBJ2-3; D is ambiguous. The CDR3 is 12 residues long. Trimming took 6 bases from V and 10 from J, leaving 17 bases between them. Germline assignment: CDR1 DFQATT and CDR2 SNEGSKA (reference sequence). CDR3 sequence reads: CSAPAPSGAQYF. CDR3 coding DNA: TGCAGTGCCCCGGCCCCCTCAGGCGCGCAGTATTTT.

Only a few counts were recorded for this clonotype. The chain is built from TRBV6-1 and TRBJ1-6; no firm D call. V was shortened by 7 bases and J by 2 bases, with 12 bases between the two germline ends. This CDR3 has 15 amino acids. CDR1 MNHNS and CDR2 SASEGT come from the germline V gene. The CDR3 DNA follows: TGTGCCAGCACCAGTGAGAGGGCCTATAATTCACCCCTCCACTTT. Translating gives CASTSERAYNSPLHF.

In this sample, this clonotype turned up many times. J is TRBJ1-1 and V is TRBV30; D is ambiguous. The V gene's germline CDR1 is GTSNPN and CDR2 SVGIG (reference sequence). The CDR3 runs to 13 residues. With 8 bases removed from V and 0 bases from J, the gap between germline ends came to 13 bases. The CDR3 region has the DNA TGTGCCGCGGCCAGGACCATGAACACTGAAGCTTTCTTT. It yields the protein CAAARTMNTEAFF.

CDR3 protein: CASRPSAYNEQFF. Here the CDR3 DNA reads TGTGCCAGTAGGCCTTCAGCCTACAATGAGCAGTTCTTC. The rearrangement joins TRBV19 to TRBJ2-1; no clear D. Germline V gene sequence: CDR1 LNHDA, CDR2 SQIVND (reference sequence). The CDR3 totals 13 residues. The V and J ends lost 6 bases and 2 bases respectively, with 8 bases between them.

This clonotype was counted ten times or more. The chain is built from TRBV2 and TRBJ2-7; 7 bases match TRBD1. Germline CDR1 is SNHLY and CDR2 is FYNNEI. Losses at the gene ends were 7 bases for V and 0 bases for J; bases not matched to a gene: 6. The CDR3 loop spans 14 amino acids. The CDR3 DNA is TGTGCCAGCAAACCCGGGACAGCCTCCTACGAGCAGTACTTC. Protein: CASKPGTASYEQYF.

This clonotype has ten or more counts. The rearrangement links TRBV29-1 to TRBJ1-1; perhaps TRBD1 as D (5 bases). Trimming removed 4 bases from V and 0 bases from J, with 9 bases in between. The length of the CDR3 is 13 residues. Looked up from germline, CDR1 is SQVTM and CDR2 is ANQGSEA. The CDR3 coding sequence is TGCAGCGTTGGGGGGAATATGAACACTGAAGCTTTCTTT. Protein product: CSVGGNMNTEAFF.

There are a few counts of this clonotype. The rearrangement uses TRBV30 and TRBJ1-1; D gene unclear. The CDR3 sequence is 11 residues long. Trimming took off 2 bases at V and 5 bases at J, with 6 bases between the two ends. Germline V lookup: CDR1 GTSNPN, CDR2 SVGIG (reference sequence). The CDR3 sequence is CAWSRETEAFF. The DNA for the CDR3 is TGTGCCTGGAGTAGGGAGACTGAAGCTTTCTTT.

Note on this clonotype: A much bigger clone sits one base away, suggesting this may be a read error. The chain recombines TRBV13 with TRBJ2-7; 9 bases fit TRBD1. CDR1 is PRHDT and CDR2 is FYEKMQ in the germline V gene (reference sequence). This CDR3 region has 16 residues. CDR3: CTSSPTGTGRRDEQYF. CDR3 DNA sequence: TGTACCAGCAGCCCAACCGGGACAGGGCGAAGGGACGAGCAGTACTTC.

This clonotype appeared many times. This chain uses TRBV12-5 with TRBJ2-7; D call uncertain. Germline V gives CDR1 LGHNT, CDR2 FRNRAP. Deletions cut 9 bases from V and 6 bases from J, with 15 bases between. This CDR3 region has 12 residues. The DNA of the CDR3 is TGTGCTAGCAGCTACTTGAGAGGCGAGCAGTACTTC. This gives the protein CASSYLRGEQYF.

This clonotype was observed a handful of times. The V and J genes are TRBV19 and TRBJ2-1; D not certain. The CDR3 is made up of 15 amino acids. V was shortened by 0 bases and J by 8 bases, with 14 bases between the two germline ends. Germline values: CDR1 LNHDA, CDR2 SQIVND (reference sequence). The CDR3 sequence is CASSIDMSGVDEQFF. The CDR3 DNA is TGTGCCAGTAGTATAGACATGTCAGGTGTCGATGAGCAGTTCTTC.